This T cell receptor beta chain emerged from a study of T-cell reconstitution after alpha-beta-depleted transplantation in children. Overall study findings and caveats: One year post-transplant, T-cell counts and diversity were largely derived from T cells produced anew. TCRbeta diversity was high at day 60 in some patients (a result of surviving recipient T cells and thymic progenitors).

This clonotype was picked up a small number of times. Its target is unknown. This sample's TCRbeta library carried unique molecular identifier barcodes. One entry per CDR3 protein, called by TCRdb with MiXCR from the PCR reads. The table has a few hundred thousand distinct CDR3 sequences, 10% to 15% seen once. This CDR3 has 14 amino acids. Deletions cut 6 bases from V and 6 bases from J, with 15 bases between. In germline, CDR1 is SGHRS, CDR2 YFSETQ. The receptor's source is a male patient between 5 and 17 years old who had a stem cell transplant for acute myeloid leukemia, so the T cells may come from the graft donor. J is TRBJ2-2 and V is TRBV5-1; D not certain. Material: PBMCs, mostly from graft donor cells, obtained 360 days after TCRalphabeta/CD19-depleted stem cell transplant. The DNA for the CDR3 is TGCGCCAGCACCCGAACGAGTTCCCCCGGGGAGCTGTTTTTT. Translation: CASTRTSSPGELFF.